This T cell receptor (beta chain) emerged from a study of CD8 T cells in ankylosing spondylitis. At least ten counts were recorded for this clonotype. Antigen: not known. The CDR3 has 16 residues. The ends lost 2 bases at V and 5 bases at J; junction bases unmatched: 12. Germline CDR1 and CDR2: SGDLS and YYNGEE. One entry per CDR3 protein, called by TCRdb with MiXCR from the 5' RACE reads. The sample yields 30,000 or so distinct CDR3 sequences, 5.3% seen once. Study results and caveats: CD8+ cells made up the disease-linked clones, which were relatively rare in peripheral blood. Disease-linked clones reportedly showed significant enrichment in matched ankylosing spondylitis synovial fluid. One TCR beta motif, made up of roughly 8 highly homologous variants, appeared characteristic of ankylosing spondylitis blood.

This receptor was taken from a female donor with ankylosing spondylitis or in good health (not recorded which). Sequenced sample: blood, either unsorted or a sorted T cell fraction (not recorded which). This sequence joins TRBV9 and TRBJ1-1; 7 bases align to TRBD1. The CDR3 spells CASSVGIGQEVTEAFF. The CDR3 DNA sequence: TGTGCCAGCAGCGTCGGTATAGGACAGGAGGTAACTGAAGCTTTCTTT.